This T cell receptor beta chain stems from a study of molecular identifiers for immune sequencing clone quantification. Study-wide results and caveats: Whereas naive cells kept under 1% of molecules in clones above 20 RNA copies, such clones held over 98% in effectors.

Sorting selected naive CD8 T cells with a CD8+CD4-CCR7+CD45RA+ phenotype. TCRdb re-called the PCR reads through MiXCR, storing one row per CDR3 protein. Here the sample spans about 630,000 distinct CDR3 sequences, about 25% being singletons. The V gene lost 5 bases and the J gene lost 4 bases, with 10 bases spanning the gap. The germline gives CDR1 LGHNA, CDR2 YSLEER. This CDR3 comprises 13 residues. This clonotype was picked up many times. Antigen specificity is unknown. This TCR derives from a human donor in good health. Some libraries in this study had Jurkat cell RNA spiked in. V gene TRBV4-3 combines with J gene TRBJ2-3; no reliable D call. Input material: naive CD8+ T cells from blood, with Jurkat cell RNA spiked in. Documented subset: FACS-sorted CD8+CD4-CCR7+CD45RA+ naive T cells. CDR3 region: CASSDRKADTQYF. CDR3 nucleotides: TGCGCCAGCAGCGACCGCAAGGCAGATACGCAGTATTTT.